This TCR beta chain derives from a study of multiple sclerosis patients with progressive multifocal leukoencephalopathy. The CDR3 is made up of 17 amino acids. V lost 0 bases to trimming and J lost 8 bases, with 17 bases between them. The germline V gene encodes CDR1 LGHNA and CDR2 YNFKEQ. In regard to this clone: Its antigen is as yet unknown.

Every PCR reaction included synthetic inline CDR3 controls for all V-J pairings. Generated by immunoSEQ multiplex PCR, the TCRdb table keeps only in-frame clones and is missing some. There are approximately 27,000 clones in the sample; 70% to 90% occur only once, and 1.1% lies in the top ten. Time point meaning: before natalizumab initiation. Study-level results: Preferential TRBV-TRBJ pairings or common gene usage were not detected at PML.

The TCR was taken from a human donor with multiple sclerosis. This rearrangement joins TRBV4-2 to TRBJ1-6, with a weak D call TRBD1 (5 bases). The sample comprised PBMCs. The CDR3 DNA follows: TGTGCCAGCAGCCAAGATCATCGGGGGGTAGGCGATTCACCCCTCCACTTT. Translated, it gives CASSQDHRGVGDSPLHF.